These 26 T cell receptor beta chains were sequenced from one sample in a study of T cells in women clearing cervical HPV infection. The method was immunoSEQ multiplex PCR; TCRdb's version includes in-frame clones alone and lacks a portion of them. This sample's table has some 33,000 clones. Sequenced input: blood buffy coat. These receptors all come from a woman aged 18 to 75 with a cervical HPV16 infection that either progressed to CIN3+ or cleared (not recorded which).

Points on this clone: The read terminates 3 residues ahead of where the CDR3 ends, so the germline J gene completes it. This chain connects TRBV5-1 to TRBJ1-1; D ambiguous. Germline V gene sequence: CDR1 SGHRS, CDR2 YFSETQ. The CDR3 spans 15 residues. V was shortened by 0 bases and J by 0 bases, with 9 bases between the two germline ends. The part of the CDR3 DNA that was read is TGCGCCAGCAGCTTGGGGCTCAGAATGAACACTGAA. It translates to CASSLGLRMNTE. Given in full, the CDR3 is CASSLGLRMNTEAFF.

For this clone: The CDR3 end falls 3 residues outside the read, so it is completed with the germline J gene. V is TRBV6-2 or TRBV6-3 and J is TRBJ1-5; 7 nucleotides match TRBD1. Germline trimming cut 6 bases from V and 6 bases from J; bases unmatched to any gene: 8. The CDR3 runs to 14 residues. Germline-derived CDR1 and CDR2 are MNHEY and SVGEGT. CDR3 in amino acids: CASSTDRNRQPQHF. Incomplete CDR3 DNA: TGTGCCAGCAGCACGGACAGGAATCGTCAGCCC.

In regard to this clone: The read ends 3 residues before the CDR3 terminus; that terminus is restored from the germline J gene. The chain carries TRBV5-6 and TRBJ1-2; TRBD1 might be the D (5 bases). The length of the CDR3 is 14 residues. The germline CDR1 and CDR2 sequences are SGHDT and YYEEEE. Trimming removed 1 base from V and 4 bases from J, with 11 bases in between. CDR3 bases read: TGTGCCAGCAGCTTGTCGGGGGGAGTCTATGGC. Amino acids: CASSLSGGVYG. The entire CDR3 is CASSLSGGVYGYTF.

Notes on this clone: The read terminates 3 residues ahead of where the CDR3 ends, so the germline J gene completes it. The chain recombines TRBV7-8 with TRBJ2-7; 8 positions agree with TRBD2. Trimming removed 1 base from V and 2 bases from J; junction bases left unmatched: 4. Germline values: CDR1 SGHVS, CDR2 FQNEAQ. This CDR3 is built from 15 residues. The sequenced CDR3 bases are TGTGCCAGCAGCTTAGAGCGGGGGCCCACCTACGAG. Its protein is CASSLERGPTYE. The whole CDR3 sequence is CASSLERGPTYEQYF. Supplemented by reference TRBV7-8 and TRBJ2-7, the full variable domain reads GAGVSQSPRYKVAKRGQDVALRCDPISGHVSLFWYQQALGQGPEFLTYFQNEAQLDKSGLPSDRFFAERPEGSVSTLKIQRTQQEDSAVYLCASSLERGPTYEQYFGPGTRLTVT.

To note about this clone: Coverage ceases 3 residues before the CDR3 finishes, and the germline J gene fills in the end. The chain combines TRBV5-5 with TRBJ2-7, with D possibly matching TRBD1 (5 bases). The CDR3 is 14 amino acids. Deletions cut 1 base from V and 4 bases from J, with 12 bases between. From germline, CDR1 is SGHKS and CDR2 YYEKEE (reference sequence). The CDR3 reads CASSLRTTQYEQYF. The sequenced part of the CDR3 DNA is TGTGCCAGCAGCTTGCGGACAACCCAATACGAG.

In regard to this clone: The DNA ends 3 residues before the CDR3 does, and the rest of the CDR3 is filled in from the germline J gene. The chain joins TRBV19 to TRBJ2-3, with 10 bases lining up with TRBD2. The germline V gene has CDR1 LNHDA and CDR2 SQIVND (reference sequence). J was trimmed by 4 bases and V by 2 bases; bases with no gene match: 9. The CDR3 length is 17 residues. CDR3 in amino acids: CASSISGAGGLADTQYF. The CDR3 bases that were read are TGTGCCAGTAGTATATCTGGAGCGGGGGGGCTCGCAGATACG. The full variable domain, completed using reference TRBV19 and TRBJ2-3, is DGGITQSPKYLFRKEGQNVTLSCEQNLNHDAMYWYRQDPGQGLRLIYYSQIVNDFQKGDIAEGYSVSREKKESFPLTVTSAQKNPTAFYLCASSISGAGGLADTQYFGPGTRLTVL.

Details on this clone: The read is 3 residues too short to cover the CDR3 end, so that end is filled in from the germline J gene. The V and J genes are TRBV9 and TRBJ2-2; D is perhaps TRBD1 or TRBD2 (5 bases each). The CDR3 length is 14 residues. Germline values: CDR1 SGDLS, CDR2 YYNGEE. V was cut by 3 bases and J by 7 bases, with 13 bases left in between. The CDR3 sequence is CASSAHPRGGELFF. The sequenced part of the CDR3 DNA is TGTGCCAGCAGCGCCCACCCGAGGGGCGGGGAG.

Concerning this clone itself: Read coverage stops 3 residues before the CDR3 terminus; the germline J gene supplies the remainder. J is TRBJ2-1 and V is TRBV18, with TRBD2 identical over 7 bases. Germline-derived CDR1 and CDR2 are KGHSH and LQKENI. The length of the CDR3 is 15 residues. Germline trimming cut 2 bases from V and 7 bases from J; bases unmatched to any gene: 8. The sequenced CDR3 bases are TGTGCCAGCTCACCATACGCTAGCGGTTTAAATGAG. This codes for CASSPYASGLNE. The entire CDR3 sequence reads CASSPYASGLNEQFF. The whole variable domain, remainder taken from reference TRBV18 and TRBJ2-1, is NAGVMQNPRHLVRRRGQEARLRCSPMKGHSHVYWYRQLPEEGLKFMVYLQKENIIDESGMPKERFSAEFPKEGPSILRIQQVVRGDSAAYFCASSPYASGLNEQFFGPGTRLTVL.

The DNA read from the CDR3 is TGTGCCAGTAGTATAGATCTACTCGCCAGGGGGCCCAACACTGAA. It specifies CASSIDLLARGPNTE. The entire CDR3 is CASSIDLLARGPNTEAFF. The V and J genes are TRBV19 and TRBJ1-1; 8 positions agree with TRBD1. Coverage ceases 3 residues before the CDR3 finishes, and the germline J gene fills in the end. Trimming removed 0 bases from V and 2 bases from J; junction bases left unmatched: 11. The germline V gene has CDR1 LNHDA and CDR2 SQIVND (reference sequence). This CDR3 contains 18 residues. The variable domain in full, with the rest retrieved from reference TRBV19 and TRBJ1-1, is DGGITQSPKYLFRKEGQNVTLSCEQNLNHDAMYWYRQDPGQGLRLIYYSQIVNDFQKGDIAEGYSVSREKKESFPLTVTSAQKNPTAFYLCASSIDLLARGPNTEAFFGQGTRLTVV.

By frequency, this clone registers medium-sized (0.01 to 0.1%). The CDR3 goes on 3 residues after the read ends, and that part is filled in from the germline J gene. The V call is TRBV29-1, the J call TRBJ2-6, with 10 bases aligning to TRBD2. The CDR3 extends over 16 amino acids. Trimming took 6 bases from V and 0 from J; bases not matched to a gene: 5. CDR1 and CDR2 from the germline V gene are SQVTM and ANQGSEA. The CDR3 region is CSVGLALSSGANVLTF. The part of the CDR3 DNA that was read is TGCAGCGTGGGACTAGCGCTAAGCTCTGGGGCCAACGTC.

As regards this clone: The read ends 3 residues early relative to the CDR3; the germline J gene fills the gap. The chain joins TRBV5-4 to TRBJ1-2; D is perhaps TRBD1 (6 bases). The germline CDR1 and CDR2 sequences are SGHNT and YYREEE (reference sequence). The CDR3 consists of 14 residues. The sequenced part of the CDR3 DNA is TGTGCCAGCAGCTTGGTTGCCGGGCAGGGGGGC. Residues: CASSLVAGQGG. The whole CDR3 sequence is CASSLVAGQGGYTF. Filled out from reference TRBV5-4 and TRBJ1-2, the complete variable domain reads ETGVTQSPTHLIKTRGQQVTLRCSSQSGHNTVSWYQQALGQGPQFIFQYYREEENGRGNFPPRFSGLQFPNYSSELNVNALELDDSALYLCASSLVAGQGGYTFGSGTRLTVV.

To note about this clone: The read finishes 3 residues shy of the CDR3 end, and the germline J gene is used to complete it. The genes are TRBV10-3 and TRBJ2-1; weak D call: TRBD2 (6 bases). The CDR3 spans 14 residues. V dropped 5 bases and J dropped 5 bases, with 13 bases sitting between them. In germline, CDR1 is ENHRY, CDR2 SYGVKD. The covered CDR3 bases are TGTGCCATCAGTCCGGGACTGGCCAACAATGAG. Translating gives CAISPGLANNE. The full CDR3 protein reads CAISPGLANNEQFF.

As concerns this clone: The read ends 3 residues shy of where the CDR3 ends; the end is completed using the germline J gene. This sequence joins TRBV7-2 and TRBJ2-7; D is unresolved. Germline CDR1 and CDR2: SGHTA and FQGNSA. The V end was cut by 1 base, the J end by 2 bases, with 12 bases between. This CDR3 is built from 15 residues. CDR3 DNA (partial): TGTGCCAGCAGCTTAGGGTCCACGGTACCCTACGAG. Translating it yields CASSLGSTVPYE. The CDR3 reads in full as CASSLGSTVPYEQYF.

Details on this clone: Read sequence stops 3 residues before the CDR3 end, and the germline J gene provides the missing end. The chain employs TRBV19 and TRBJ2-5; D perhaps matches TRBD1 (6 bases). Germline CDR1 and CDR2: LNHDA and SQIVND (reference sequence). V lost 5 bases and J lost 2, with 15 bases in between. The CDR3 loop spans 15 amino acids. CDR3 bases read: TGTGCCAGTAGTCGCGTGGGGGCAACACAAGAGACC. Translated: CASSRVGATQET. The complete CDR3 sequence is CASSRVGATQETQYF.

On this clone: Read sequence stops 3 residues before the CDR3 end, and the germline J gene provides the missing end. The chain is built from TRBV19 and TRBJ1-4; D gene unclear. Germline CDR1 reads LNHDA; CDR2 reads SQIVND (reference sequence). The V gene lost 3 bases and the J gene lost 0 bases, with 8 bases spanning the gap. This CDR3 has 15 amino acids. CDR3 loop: CASSIQVATNEKLFF. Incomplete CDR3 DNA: TGTGCCAGTAGTATTCAGGTTGCAACTAATGAAAAA.

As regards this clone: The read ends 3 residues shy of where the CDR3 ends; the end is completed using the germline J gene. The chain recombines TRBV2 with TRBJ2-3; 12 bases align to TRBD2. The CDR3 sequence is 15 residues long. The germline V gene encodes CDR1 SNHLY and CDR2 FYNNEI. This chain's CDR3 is CASRRTSGKQETQYF. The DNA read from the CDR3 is TGTGCCAGCAGGAGGACTAGCGGGAAGCAAGAGACG. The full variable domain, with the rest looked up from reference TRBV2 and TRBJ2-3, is EPEVTQTPSHQVTQMGQEVILRCVPISNHLYFYWYRQILGQKVEFLVSFYNNEISEKSEIFDDQFSVERPDGSNFTLKIRSTKLEDSAMYFCASRRTSGKQETQYFGPGTRLTVL.

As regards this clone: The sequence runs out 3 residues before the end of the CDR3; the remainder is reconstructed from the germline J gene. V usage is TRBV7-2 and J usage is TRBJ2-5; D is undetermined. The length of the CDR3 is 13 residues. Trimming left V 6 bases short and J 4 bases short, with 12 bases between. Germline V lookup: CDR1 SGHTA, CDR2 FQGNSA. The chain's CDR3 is CASRFRVGETQYF. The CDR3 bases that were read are TGTGCCAGCAGATTCCGGGTGGGAGAGACC. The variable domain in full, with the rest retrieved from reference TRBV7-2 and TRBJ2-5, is GAGVSQSPSNKVTEKGKDVELRCDPISGHTALYWYRQSLGQGLEFLIYFQGNSAPDKSGLPSDRFSAERTGGSVSTLTIQRTQQEDSAVYLCASRFRVGETQYFGPGTRLLVL.

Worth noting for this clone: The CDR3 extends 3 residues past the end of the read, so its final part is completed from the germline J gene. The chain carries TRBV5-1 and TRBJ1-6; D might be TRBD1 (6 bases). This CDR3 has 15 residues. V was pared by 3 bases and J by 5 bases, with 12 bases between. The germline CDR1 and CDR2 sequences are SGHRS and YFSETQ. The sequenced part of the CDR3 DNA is TGCGCCAGCAGCTCACAGGGAGGCGATAATTCACCC. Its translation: CASSSQGGDNSP. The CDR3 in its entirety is CASSSQGGDNSPLHF.

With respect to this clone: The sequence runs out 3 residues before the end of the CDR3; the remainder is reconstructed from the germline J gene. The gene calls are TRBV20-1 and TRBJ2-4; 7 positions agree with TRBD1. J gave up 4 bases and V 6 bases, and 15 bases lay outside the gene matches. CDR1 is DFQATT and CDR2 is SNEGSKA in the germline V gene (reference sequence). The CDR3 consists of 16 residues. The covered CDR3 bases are TGCAGTGCCGGGACAGCACCCGAAACCGTAAAAAACATT. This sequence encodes CSAGTAPETVKNI. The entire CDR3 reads CSAGTAPETVKNIQYF.

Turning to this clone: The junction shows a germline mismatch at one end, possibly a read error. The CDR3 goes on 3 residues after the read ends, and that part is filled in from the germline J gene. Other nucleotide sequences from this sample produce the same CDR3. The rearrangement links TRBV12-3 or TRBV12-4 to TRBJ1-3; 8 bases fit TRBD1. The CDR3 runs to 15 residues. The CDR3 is CASSPGGLGGNTIYF. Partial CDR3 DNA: TGTGCCAGCAGCCCAGGGGGCTTGGGAGGAAACACT.

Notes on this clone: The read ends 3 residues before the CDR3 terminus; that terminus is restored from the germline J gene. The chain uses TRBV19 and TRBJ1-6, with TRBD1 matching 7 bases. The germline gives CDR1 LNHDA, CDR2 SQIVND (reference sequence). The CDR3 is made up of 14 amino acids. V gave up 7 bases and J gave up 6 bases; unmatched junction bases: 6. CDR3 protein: CASKLQGTNSPLHF. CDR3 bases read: TGTGCCAGTAAGCTACAGGGGACTAATTCACCC. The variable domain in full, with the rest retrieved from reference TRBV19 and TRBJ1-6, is DGGITQSPKYLFRKEGQNVTLSCEQNLNHDAMYWYRQDPGQGLRLIYYSQIVNDFQKGDIAEGYSVSREKKESFPLTVTSAQKNPTAFYLCASKLQGTNSPLHFGNGTRLTVT.

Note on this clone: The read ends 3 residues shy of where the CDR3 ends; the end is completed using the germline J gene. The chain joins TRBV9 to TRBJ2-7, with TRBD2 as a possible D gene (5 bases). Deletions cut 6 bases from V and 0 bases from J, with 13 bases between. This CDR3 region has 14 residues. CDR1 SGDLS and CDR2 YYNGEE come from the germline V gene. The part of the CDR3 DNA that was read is TGTGCCAGCACTCCCGGGGTAAACTCCTACGAG. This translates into CASTPGVNSYE. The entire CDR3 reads CASTPGVNSYEQYF.

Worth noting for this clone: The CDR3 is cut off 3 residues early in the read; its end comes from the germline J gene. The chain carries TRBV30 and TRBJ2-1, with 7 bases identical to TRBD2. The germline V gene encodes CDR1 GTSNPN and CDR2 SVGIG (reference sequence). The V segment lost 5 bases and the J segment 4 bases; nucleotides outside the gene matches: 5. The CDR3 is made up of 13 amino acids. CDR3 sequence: CAWEPSGYNEQFF. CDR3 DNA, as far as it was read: TGTGCCTGGGAACCTAGCGGATACAATGAG.

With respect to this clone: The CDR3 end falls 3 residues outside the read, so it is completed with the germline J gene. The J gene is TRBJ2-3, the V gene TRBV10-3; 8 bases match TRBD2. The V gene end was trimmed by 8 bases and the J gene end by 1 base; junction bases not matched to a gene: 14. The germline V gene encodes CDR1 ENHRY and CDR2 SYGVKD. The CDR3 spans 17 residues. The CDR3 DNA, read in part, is TGTGCCATCGGCGGCAATGACGTAGCGGGACGCACAGATACG. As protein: CAIGGNDVAGRTDT. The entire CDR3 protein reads CAIGGNDVAGRTDTQYF.

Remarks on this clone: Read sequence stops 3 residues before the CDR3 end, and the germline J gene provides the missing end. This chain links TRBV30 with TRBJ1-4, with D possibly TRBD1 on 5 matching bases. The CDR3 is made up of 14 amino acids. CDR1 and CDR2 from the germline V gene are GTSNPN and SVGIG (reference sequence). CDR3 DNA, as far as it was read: TGTGCCTGGAGTGTACTTCAGGGAAGTTCACCA. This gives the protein CAWSVLQGSSP. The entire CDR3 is CAWSVLQGSSPLFF.

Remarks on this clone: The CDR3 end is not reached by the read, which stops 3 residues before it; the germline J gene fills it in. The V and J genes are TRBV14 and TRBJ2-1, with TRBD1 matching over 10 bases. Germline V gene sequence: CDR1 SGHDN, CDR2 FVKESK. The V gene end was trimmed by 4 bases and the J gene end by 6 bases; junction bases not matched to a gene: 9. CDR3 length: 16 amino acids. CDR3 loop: CASSLPGQGSSNEQFF. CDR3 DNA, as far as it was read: TGTGCCAGCAGCCTCCCGGGACAGGGGAGTAGCAATGAG.